Below, 7 T cell receptor beta chains from the same sample are listed, as sequenced in a study of blood T cells in healthy people across ages (dated by TCRdb to 2013 to 2016). Library construction relied on 5' RACE. Sequencer: Illumina HiSeq 2500. A second PCR of 7 to 11 cycles was performed with a sample-barcoded 5' primer and a J-beta primer mix. TCRdb trimmed the raw reads at Q25, called clones with MiXCR and kept productive beta chains. Every CDR3 protein is listed once, alongside the most common genes and DNA of its rows. The sample has about 720,000 distinct CDR3 sequences on record, approximately 22% of them singletons. The biggest ten clones account for roughly 22% of the sample. Sequenced: blood. These receptors were obtained from a man aged 65 to 85 in good health.

The V gene is TRBV7-9, the J gene TRBJ2-3; D unresolved. CDR1 is SEHNR, CDR2 FQNEAQ, per germline (reference sequence). This CDR3 has 15 amino acids. V was trimmed by 4 bases and J by 1 base, leaving 12 bases between them. The CDR3 sequence is CASSWDAHGTDTQYF. Written as DNA, the CDR3 is TGTGCCAGCAGCTGGGATGCCCACGGCACAGATACGCAGTATTTT.

This clonotype was seen a few times. The gene calls are TRBV10-2 and TRBJ2-7; D is possibly TRBD1 (6 bases). The germline V gene has CDR1 WSHSY and CDR2 SAAADI. The V gene lost 6 bases and the J gene lost 3 bases, with 18 bases spanning the gap. The CDR3 length is 15 residues. The CDR3 DNA reads as TGCGCCAGCAGCGAAGGGATCAGGGGCTACTACGAGCAGTACTTC. Amino acids: CASSEGIRGYYEQYF.

The V and J genes are TRBV6-5 and TRBJ2-1; D is perhaps TRBD1 (6 bases). CDR1 and CDR2 (germline): MNHEY, SVGAGI. CDR3 length: 12 residues. Deletions cut 0 bases from V and 10 bases from J, with 7 bases between. As DNA, the CDR3 is TGTGCCAGCAGTTACTCCGGGACAGAGCAGTTCTTC. Protein: CASSYSGTEQFF.

This chain uses TRBV9 with TRBJ2-3, with D unresolved. The germline CDR1 and CDR2 sequences are SGDLS and YYNGEE. The CDR3 loop spans 13 amino acids. The germline V and J ends were trimmed by 4 bases and 4 bases, with 10 bases remaining between them. The CDR3 region has the DNA TGTGCCAGCAGCACGGGCCGCCCAGATACGCAGTATTTT. Residues: CASSTGRPDTQYF.

V usage is TRBV5-1 and J usage is TRBJ2-5, with D possibly called TRBD1 or TRBD2 (5 bases each). TRBJ2-1 matches the DNA end more closely, so the J call is doubtful. CDR1 is SGHRS and CDR2 is YFSETQ in the germline V gene. The CDR3 runs to 15 residues. In DNA, the CDR3 is TGCGCCAGCAGCTTGGAGGGGCGGAGAGGAGGTGAGCAGTTCTTC. Protein: CASSLEGRRGGEQFF.

The chain couples TRBV6-6 to TRBJ1-5; D not resolved. Germline values: CDR1 MNHNY, CDR2 SVGAGI (reference sequence). The V and J ends lost 7 bases and 0 bases respectively, with 10 bases between them. The CDR3 has 14 amino acids. DNA for the CDR3: TGTGCCAGCATCTATGGGAATAGCAATCAGCCCCAGCATTTT. It encodes CASIYGNSNQPQHF.

This clonotype was detected only a few times. The chain employs TRBV29-1 and TRBJ1-2; tentatively, D is TRBD1 (5 bases). CDR3 length equals 12 residues. The germline V and J ends were trimmed by 6 bases and 8 bases, with 16 bases remaining between them. The germline CDR1 and CDR2 sequences are SQVTM and ANQGSEA. The CDR3 here is CSVRETAGGYTF. CDR3 bases: TGCAGCGTCAGGGAGACAGCGGGGGGCTACACCTTC.